In its sample, the clone carrying this TCR beta chain was seen many times. Its cognate antigen is unknown. The record originates from a study of T cells after yellow fever vaccination. Study-level information: SMART-Seq v4 Ultra Low Input prepared the low-cell-number fractions. Regarding the study as a whole: In post-booster samples, most primary-vaccination clones reappeared (around 95% CD4, about 90% CD8). Abundant clonotypes from the bulk population could have been carried over as contaminants into FACS-sorted repertoires.

The CDR3 length is 14 residues. V lost 5 bases and J lost 1; bases outside the gene matches: 3. CDR1 is MNHEY and CDR2 is SMNVEV in the germline V gene (reference sequence). Researchers made TCR cDNA using 5'RACE template switching, and this step added a universal primer site and UMIs. One entry per CDR3 protein, called by TCRdb with MiXCR from the 5' RACE reads. The table shows about 580,000 distinct CDR3 sequences, with around 16% occurring only once. The chain carries TRBV27 and TRBJ2-3; 7 bases are shared with TRBD2. This clonotype was obtained from a man younger than 35 who received the YFV17D yellow fever vaccine. Specimen: PBMCs, collected about 5 days after the first yellow fever vaccination. The CDR3 reads CASSPGGRTDTQYF. The CDR3 nucleotides read TGTGCCAGCAGTCCGGGGGGTCGCACAGATACGCAGTATTTT.